Following are 3 T cell receptor beta chains from one sample sequenced in a study of OX40 agonist ivuxolimab in advanced cancers. Assay used: immunoSEQ multiplex PCR; TCRdb lists only in-frame clones, some missing. This sample has 95,000 to 100,000 clones, with about 86% found just once. Here the sequenced sample was CD4+ or CD8+ T cells sorted from blood, taken in a trial of the OX40 agonist ivuxolimab. These TCRs come from an adult with an advanced solid tumor such as melanoma, head and neck, liver or kidney cancer.

This clone turned up a few times. This rearrangement joins TRBV4-3 to TRBJ1-2; TRBD1 matches 7 bases. There are 13 residues in the CDR3. Germline-derived CDR1 and CDR2 are LGHNA and YSLEER. Unmatched junction bases numbered 5, after V lost 4 bases and J lost 6 bases. CDR3 loop: CASSLDRVDGYTF. The CDR3 DNA is TGCGCCAGCAGCCTTGACAGGGTCGATGGCTACACCTTC.

The chain combines TRBV19 with TRBJ2-3; D is perhaps TRBD1 or TRBD2 (6 bases each). The CDR3 is 14 amino acids. CDR1 and CDR2 from the germline V gene are LNHDA and SQIVND (reference sequence). The V gene lost 3 bases and the J gene lost 5 bases, with 12 bases spanning the gap. The CDR3 DNA is TGTGCCAGTAGTATGGGGGGCAACGGAGATACGCAGTATTTT. Its protein product is CASSMGGNGDTQYF. The variable domain in full, with the rest retrieved from reference TRBV19 and TRBJ2-3, is DGGITQSPKYLFRKEGQNVTLSCEQNLNHDAMYWYRQDPGQGLRLIYYSQIVNDFQKGDIAEGYSVSREKKESFPLTVTSAQKNPTAFYLCASSMGGNGDTQYFGPGTRLTVL.

There are a few counts of this clone. The J gene is TRBJ2-7, the V gene TRBV6-5, with D possibly TRBD2 on 5 matching bases. Germline CDR1 reads MNHEY; CDR2 reads SVGAGI. CDR3 length: 14 residues. V was trimmed by 5 bases and J by 2 bases, leaving 13 bases between them. CDR3 amino acids: CASSDTAGAYEQYF. CDR3 in DNA: TGTGCCAGCAGTGATACAGCCGGGGCCTACGAGCAGTACTTC.